The 28 T cell receptor beta chains below come from one sample, sequenced in a study of blood T cell repertoires in COVID-19. Data came from immunoSEQ multiplex PCR; TCRdb stores just in-frame clones and leaves some out. The repertoire holds a few hundred thousand clones, with 89% as singletons. Sequencing input: PBMCs or T cells enriched from blood (not recorded which). Source of these receptors: a woman aged 45 to 65 who had been exposed to COVID-19.

This chain links TRBV28 with TRBJ2-2; a weak D match, TRBD1 (6 bases). V lost 7 bases and J lost 1, with 10 bases in between. The CDR3 loop spans 14 amino acids. In germline, CDR1 is MDHEN, CDR2 SYDVKM. CDR3 protein: CASIKGQNTGELFF. The CDR3 bases are TGTGCCAGCATAAAGGGACAGAACACCGGGGAGCTGTTTTTT.

The rearrangement joins TRBV18 to TRBJ2-5, with 10 nucleotides matching TRBD2. CDR1 and CDR2 (germline): KGHSH, LQKENI. J gave up 1 base and V 2 bases, and 1 base lay outside the gene matches. The CDR3 sequence is 15 residues long. The CDR3 coding sequence is TGTGCCAGCTCACCAAGGACTAGCGGCCAAGAGACCCAGTACTTC. Translation: CASSPRTSGQETQYF.

V gene TRBV5-5 combines with J gene TRBJ2-2; 9 bases match TRBD1. The CDR3 spans 16 residues. Germline trimming cut 0 bases from V and 5 bases from J; bases unmatched to any gene: 5. The germline CDR1 and CDR2 sequences are SGHKS and YYEKEE (reference sequence). This chain's CDR3 is CASSLVQGAKTGELFF. The CDR3 DNA sequence: TGTGCCAGCAGCTTGGTACAGGGGGCCAAAACCGGGGAGCTGTTTTTT.

V is TRBV11-2 and J is TRBJ1-1; possible D gene TRBD1, 6 bases. Trimming cost V 11 bases and J 1 base, with 14 bases left between them. Germline assignment: CDR1 SGHAT and CDR2 FQNNGV. The CDR3 has 13 amino acids. In nucleotides, the CDR3 is TGTGCCGGCGGAATGGACAGGAACACTGAAGCTTTCTTT. As protein: CAGGMDRNTEAFF.

The chain joins TRBV7-2 to TRBJ2-6; 8 nucleotides agree with TRBD1. After removal of 8 bases from V and 0 bases from J, the junction contained 6 bases not matched to a gene. The CDR3 extends over 16 amino acids. The V gene's germline CDR1 is SGHTA and CDR2 FQGNSA. As DNA, the CDR3 is TGTGCCAGCCGTTGGGACAGGTACTCTGGGGCCAACGTCCTGACTTTC. Protein product: CASRWDRYSGANVLTF. Combining the CDR3 with reference TRBV7-2 and TRBJ2-6 gives the whole variable domain GAGVSQSPSNKVTEKGKDVELRCDPISGHTALYWYRQSLGQGLEFLIYFQGNSAPDKSGLPSDRFSAERTGGSVSTLTIQRTQQEDSAVYLCASRWDRYSGANVLTFGAGSRLTVL.

This clone showed up just once. This chain connects TRBV28 to TRBJ1-2; 7 nucleotides align to TRBD1. The CDR3 covers 15 residues. Germline CDR1 reads MDHEN; CDR2 reads SYDVKM. Trimming removed 4 bases from V and 6 bases from J; junction bases left unmatched: 11. The CDR3 loop is CASSSSGGRGDGYTF. The CDR3 nucleotides are TGTGCCAGCAGTTCCAGTGGCGGCAGGGGGGATGGCTACACCTTC.

This chain joins TRBV27 and TRBJ2-7; the match to TRBD1 covers 7 bases. There are 14 residues in the CDR3. The V segment lost 6 bases and the J segment 3 bases; nucleotides outside the gene matches: 8. Per the germline V gene, CDR1 is MNHEY and CDR2 is SMNVEV (reference sequence). Here the CDR3 DNA reads TGTGCCAGCAGCCTTGACAGGGACCACTACGAGCAGTACTTC. Its protein product is CASSLDRDHYEQYF.

The chain couples TRBV5-4 to TRBJ1-1; D uncertain. This CDR3 comprises 15 residues. Germline V lookup: CDR1 SGHNT, CDR2 YYREEE (reference sequence). Trimming stripped 1 base from V and 1 base from J, with 11 bases between. The chain's CDR3 is CASSLSEQANTEAFF. DNA of the CDR3: TGTGCCAGCAGCTTGTCTGAGCAAGCGAACACTGAAGCTTTCTTT.

The chain is built from TRBV4-2 and TRBJ1-2; the D is unclear. V was shortened by 0 bases and J by 2 bases, with 13 bases between the two germline ends. This CDR3 region has 16 residues. Germline assignment: CDR1 LGHNA and CDR2 YNFKEQ. The CDR3 region is CASSQEISGMNYGYTF. In DNA form, the CDR3 reads TGTGCCAGCAGCCAAGAAATATCGGGTATGAACTATGGCTACACCTTC.

The chain recombines TRBV4-1 with TRBJ2-2; maybe TRBD1 (5 bases). Germline CDR1 reads MGHRA; CDR2 reads YSYEKL. The CDR3 has 13 residues. Trimming stripped 2 bases from V and 7 bases from J, with 8 bases between. The CDR3 DNA reads TGCGCCAGCAGCCAACTAGACAGCGGGGAGCTGTTTTTT. This translates into CASSQLDSGELFF.

The rearrangement links TRBV5-6 to TRBJ1-3; 9 nucleotides align to TRBD1. V lost 4 bases and J lost 4; bases outside the gene matches: 15. CDR1 SGHDT and CDR2 YYEEEE come from the germline V gene. The CDR3 has 18 residues. The CDR3 DNA reads TGTGCCAGCAGCGAGTTACGAACAGGGGGCAGATCGGGAAACACCATATATTTT. Translation: CASSELRTGGRSGNTIYF.

The table lists this clone with a count of one. V usage is TRBV6-5 and J usage is TRBJ1-6, with unresolved D. Looked up from germline, CDR1 is MNHEY and CDR2 is SVGAGI. Trimming took 6 bases from V and 7 from J, leaving 16 bases between them. The CDR3 has 15 residues. CDR3 in amino acids: CASRTLGGDNSPLHF. The CDR3 nucleotides read TGTGCCAGCAGGACACTCGGAGGAGACAATTCACCCCTCCACTTT.

This chain uses TRBV5-1 with TRBJ2-5; TRBD2 matches 7 bases. V gave up 4 bases and J gave up 4 bases; unmatched junction bases: 10. There are 15 residues in the CDR3. Germline values: CDR1 SGHRS, CDR2 YFSETQ. CDR3 nucleotides: TGCGCCAGCAGCATCCTTGGGGGGGGAGGAGAGACCCAGTACTTC. It translates to CASSILGGGGETQYF. Based on the CDR3 plus reference TRBV5-1 and TRBJ2-5, the full variable domain is KAGVTQTPRYLIKTRGQQVTLSCSPISGHRSVSWYQQTPGQGLQFLFEYFSETQRNKGNFPGRFSGRQFSNSRSEMNVSTLELGDSALYLCASSILGGGGETQYFGPGTRLLVL.

This chain's CDR3 is CASSTSPGGRRNTEAFF. In DNA, the CDR3 is TGTGCCAGTAGTACTTCCCCCGGGGGGAGGAGGAACACTGAAGCTTTCTTT. This chain joins TRBV19 and TRBJ1-1; perhaps TRBD1 as D (5 bases). CDR3 length: 17 residues. V lost 4 bases, J lost 1 base, and 19 bases lay in between. Germline CDR1 reads LNHDA; CDR2 reads SQIVND (reference sequence).

This chain links TRBV19 with TRBJ2-1, with 7 bases identical to TRBD1. The germline V gene has CDR1 LNHDA and CDR2 SQIVND (reference sequence). This CDR3 contains 18 residues. V lost 1 base and J lost 3; bases outside the gene matches: 12. DNA for the CDR3: TGTGCCAGTAGTATAGGTGCCATAACAGGGGCCATCTACAATGAGCAGTTCTTC. It codes for CASSIGAITGAIYNEQFF.

This chain joins TRBV3-1 (or the pseudogene TRBV3-2) and TRBJ1-1; 9 nucleotides agree with TRBD1. The CDR3 sequence is 12 residues long. V dropped 5 bases and J dropped 12; count of bases not matched to a gene: 7. CDR1 is LGHDT, CDR2 YNNKEL, per germline (reference sequence). CDR3 DNA sequence: TGTGCCAGCAGCGAATGGACAGGGGAGACTTTCTTT. The encoded protein is CASSEWTGETFF.

J is TRBJ1-5 and V is TRBV30; 7 nucleotides match TRBD1. The trim removed 4 bases at V and 4 bases at J, leaving 10 bases unmatched. Germline values: CDR1 GTSNPN, CDR2 SVGIG (reference sequence). This CDR3 region has 15 residues. The DNA for the CDR3 is TGTGCCTGGATGGTTAAGGGGGCAGGTAATCAGCCCCAGCATTTT. It yields the protein CAWMVKGAGNQPQHF.

The rearrangement joins TRBV19 to TRBJ1-3; 7 nucleotides align to TRBD1. Germline V gives CDR1 LNHDA, CDR2 SQIVND (reference sequence). After removal of 9 bases from V and 4 bases from J, the junction contained 6 bases not matched to a gene. CDR3 length equals 13 residues. The CDR3 DNA sequence: TGTGCCAGCAGACAGGGTGGAGGAAACACCATATATTTT. The encoded protein is CASRQGGGNTIYF.

The chain carries TRBV6-2 or TRBV6-3 and TRBJ1-2, with TRBD1 matching over 9 bases. Germline V gives CDR1 MNHEY, CDR2 SVGEGT. The CDR3 totals 14 residues. J lost 6 bases, V lost 6 bases, and 8 bases had no gene match. The CDR3 nucleotides are TGTGCCAGCAGCGCACAGGGGGCGATTGATGGCTACACCTTC. Its translation is CASSAQGAIDGYTF.

The chain joins TRBV6-5 to TRBJ1-2, with no clear D. Per germline, CDR1 MNHEY and CDR2 SVGAGI. CDR3 length equals 12 residues. V was shortened by 8 bases and J by 5 bases, with 12 bases between the two germline ends. CDR3 sequence reads: CASEDNRYGYTF. As DNA, the CDR3 is TGTGCCAGCGAAGACAATCGGTATGGCTACACCTTC.

This chain uses TRBV27 with TRBJ1-2, with a tentative D call TRBD1 (5 bases). V lost 5 bases and J lost 4, with 11 bases in between. The CDR3 runs 13 residues. From germline, CDR1 is MNHEY and CDR2 SMNVEV (reference sequence). CDR3 DNA: TGTGCCAGCAGTAATGGGGGGGGCTATGGCTACACCTTC. Amino acids: CASSNGGGYGYTF.

The rearrangement uses TRBV28 and TRBJ2-3, with TRBD2 matching over 7 bases. Per germline, CDR1 MDHEN and CDR2 SYDVKM. This CDR3 spans 13 amino acids. Unmatched junction bases numbered 3, after V lost 6 bases and J lost 3 bases. The CDR3: CASRRGGTDTQYF. The CDR3 region has the DNA TGTGCCAGCAGGCGCGGGGGAACAGATACGCAGTATTTT. The whole variable domain, remainder taken from reference TRBV28 and TRBJ2-3, is DVKVTQSSRYLVKRTGEKVFLECVQDMDHENMFWYRQDPGLGLRLIYFSYDVKMKEKGDIPEGYSVSREKKERFSLILESASTNQTSMYLCASRRGGTDTQYFGPGTRLTVL.

The V and J genes are TRBV18 and TRBJ1-2; TRBD1 aligns across 12 bases. J gave up 5 bases and V 6 bases, and 7 bases lay outside the gene matches. CDR3 length: 15 residues. Germline CDR1 and CDR2: KGHSH and LQKENI. The CDR3 loop reads CASSPGTGGGYGYTF. DNA of the CDR3: TGTGCCAGCTCGCCCGGGACAGGGGGCGGGTATGGCTACACCTTC.

This clone was recorded once. The chain's CDR3 is CATSIRSAASGANVLTF. Written as DNA, the CDR3 is TGTGCCACCAGCATTAGGAGTGCCGCATCTGGGGCCAACGTCCTGACTTTC. The chain links TRBV15 to TRBJ2-6, with no clear D. V dropped 4 bases and J dropped 1 base, with 14 bases sitting between them. The CDR3 extends over 17 amino acids. Germline V gene lookup returns CDR1 LNHNV and CDR2 YYDKDF (reference sequence). The variable domain in full, completed from reference TRBV15 and TRBJ2-6, reads DAMVIQNPRYQVTQFGKPVTLSCSQTLNHNVMYWYQQKSSQAPKLLFHYYDKDFNNEADTPDNFQSRRPNTSFCFLDIRSPGLGDTAMYLCATSIRSAASGANVLTFGAGSRLTVL.

The genes are TRBV29-1 and TRBJ2-2; 11 nucleotides agree with TRBD2. CDR3 length: 15 residues. Germline values: CDR1 SQVTM, CDR2 ANQGSEA. Germline trimming cut 4 bases from V and 2 bases from J; bases unmatched to any gene: 3. Here the CDR3 reads CSVGLAGGNTGELFF. The CDR3 coding sequence is TGCAGCGTTGGGCTAGCGGGGGGAAACACCGGGGAGCTGTTTTTT.

The V gene is TRBV7-2, the J gene TRBJ1-3; 12 bases map to TRBD1. The CDR3 runs to 16 residues. CDR1 is SGHTA, CDR2 FQGNSA, per germline. Losses at the gene ends were 5 bases for V and 7 bases for J; bases not matched to a gene: 9. For the CDR3, the DNA is TGTGCCAGCAGCGAAGCCGGGACAGGGGGCTGGAACACCATATATTTT. This sequence encodes CASSEAGTGGWNTIYF.

This sequence joins TRBV28 and TRBJ2-2; 7 bases line up with TRBD1. There are 14 residues in the CDR3. V lost 6 bases to trimming and J lost 3 bases; unmatched junction nucleotides: 4. The germline V gene encodes CDR1 MDHEN and CDR2 SYDVKM. The CDR3 coding sequence is TGTGCCAGCAGCTCGGGACAGTACACCGGGGAGCTGTTTTTT. Amino acid sequence: CASSSGQYTGELFF. The full variable domain, its missing parts supplied by reference TRBV28 and TRBJ2-2, is DVKVTQSSRYLVKRTGEKVFLECVQDMDHENMFWYRQDPGLGLRLIYFSYDVKMKEKGDIPEGYSVSREKKERFSLILESASTNQTSMYLCASSSGQYTGELFFGEGSRLTVL.

On this clone: The same CDR3 also results from other DNA sequences found in this sample. The chain carries TRBV2 and TRBJ2-7; 8 bases agree with TRBD2. CDR1 is SNHLY, CDR2 FYNNEI, per germline. The CDR3 has 14 amino acids. V lost 5 bases and J lost 2; bases outside the gene matches: 5. The CDR3 bases are TGTGCCAGCAGTACTAGCGGAGAGACCTACGAGCAGTACTTC. It translates to CASSTSGETYEQYF.